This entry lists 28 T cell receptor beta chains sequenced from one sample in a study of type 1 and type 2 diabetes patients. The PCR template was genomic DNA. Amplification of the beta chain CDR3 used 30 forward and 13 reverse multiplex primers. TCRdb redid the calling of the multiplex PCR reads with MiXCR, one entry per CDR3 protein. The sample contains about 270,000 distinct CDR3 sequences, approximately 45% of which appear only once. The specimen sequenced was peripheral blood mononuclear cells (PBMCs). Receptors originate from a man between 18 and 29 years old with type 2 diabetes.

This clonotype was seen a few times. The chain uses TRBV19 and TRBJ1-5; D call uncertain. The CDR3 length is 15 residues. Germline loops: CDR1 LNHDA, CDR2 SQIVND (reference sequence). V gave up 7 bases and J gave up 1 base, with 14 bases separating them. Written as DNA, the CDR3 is TGTGCCAGTACTAGCGGCCGCAGAAGCAATCAGCCCCAGCATTTT. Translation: CASTSGRRSNQPQHF. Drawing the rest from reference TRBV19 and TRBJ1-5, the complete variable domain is DGGITQSPKYLFRKEGQNVTLSCEQNLNHDAMYWYRQDPGQGLRLIYYSQIVNDFQKGDIAEGYSVSREKKESFPLTVTSAQKNPTAFYLCASTSGRRSNQPQHFGDGTRLSIL.

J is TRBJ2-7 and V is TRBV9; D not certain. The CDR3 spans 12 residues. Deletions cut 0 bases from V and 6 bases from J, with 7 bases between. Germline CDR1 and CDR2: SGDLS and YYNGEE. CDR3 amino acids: CASSVVGGEQYF. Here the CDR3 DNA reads TGTGCCAGCAGCGTAGTCGGTGGCGAGCAGTACTTC. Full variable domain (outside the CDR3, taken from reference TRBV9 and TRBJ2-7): DSGVTQTPKHLITATGQRVTLRCSPRSGDLSVYWYQQSLDQGLQFLIQYYNGEERAKGNILERFSAQQFPDLHSELNLSSLELGDSALYFCASSVVGGEQYFGPGTRLTVT.

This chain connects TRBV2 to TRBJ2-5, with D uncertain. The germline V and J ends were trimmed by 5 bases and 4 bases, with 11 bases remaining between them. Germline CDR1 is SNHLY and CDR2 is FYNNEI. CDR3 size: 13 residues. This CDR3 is CASSPRWGETQYF. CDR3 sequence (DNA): TGTGCCAGCAGTCCCCGATGGGGAGAGACCCAGTACTTC.

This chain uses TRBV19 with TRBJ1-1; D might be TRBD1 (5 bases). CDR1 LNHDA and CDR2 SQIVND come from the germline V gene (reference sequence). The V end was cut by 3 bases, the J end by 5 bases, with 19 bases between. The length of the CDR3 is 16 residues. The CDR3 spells CASSMRRESVRTEAFF. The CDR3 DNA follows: TGTGCCAGTAGTATGCGCAGGGAAAGTGTGAGGACTGAAGCTTTCTTT.

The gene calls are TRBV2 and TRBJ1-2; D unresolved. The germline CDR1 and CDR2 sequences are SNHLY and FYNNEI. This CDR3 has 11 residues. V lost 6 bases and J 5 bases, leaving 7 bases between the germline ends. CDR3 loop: CASRPGYGYTF. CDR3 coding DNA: TGTGCCAGCAGACCCGGATATGGCTACACCTTC.

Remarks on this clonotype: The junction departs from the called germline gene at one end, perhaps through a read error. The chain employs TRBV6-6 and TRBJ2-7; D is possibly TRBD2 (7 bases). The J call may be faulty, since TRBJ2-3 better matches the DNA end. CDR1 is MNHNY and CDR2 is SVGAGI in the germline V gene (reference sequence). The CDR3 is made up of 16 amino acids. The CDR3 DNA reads TGCGCCAGCAAGTCTTGGGGGGGGGGCGTTTCAGATACGCAGTATTTT. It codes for CASKSWGGGVSDTQYF.

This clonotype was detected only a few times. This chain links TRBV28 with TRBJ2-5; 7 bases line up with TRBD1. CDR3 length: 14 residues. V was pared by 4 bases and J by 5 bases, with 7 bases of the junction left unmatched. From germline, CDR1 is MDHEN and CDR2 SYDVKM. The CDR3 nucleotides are TGTGCCAGCAGTTCCAGACAGGGTGGGGAGACCCAGTACTTC. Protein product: CASSSRQGGETQYF.

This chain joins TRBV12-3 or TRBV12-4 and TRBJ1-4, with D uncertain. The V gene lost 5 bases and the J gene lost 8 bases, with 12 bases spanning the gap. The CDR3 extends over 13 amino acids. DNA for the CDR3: TGTGCCAGCAGTCCTGGGGAGGAGGAAAAACTGTTTTTT. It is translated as CASSPGEEEKLFF.

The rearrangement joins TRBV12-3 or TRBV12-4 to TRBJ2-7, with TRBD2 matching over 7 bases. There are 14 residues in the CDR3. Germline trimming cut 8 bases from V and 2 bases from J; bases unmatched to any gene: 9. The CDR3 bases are TGTGCCAGCGCCCTTGAGCGGGGCACCTACGAGCAGTACTTC. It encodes CASALERGTYEQYF.

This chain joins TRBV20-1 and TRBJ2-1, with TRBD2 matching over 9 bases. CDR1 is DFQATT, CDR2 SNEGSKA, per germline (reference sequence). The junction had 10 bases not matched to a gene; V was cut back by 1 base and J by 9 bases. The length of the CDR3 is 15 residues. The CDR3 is CSARASGGGAGEQFF. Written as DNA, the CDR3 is TGCAGTGCTAGAGCTAGCGGCGGGGGGGCGGGTGAGCAGTTCTTC.

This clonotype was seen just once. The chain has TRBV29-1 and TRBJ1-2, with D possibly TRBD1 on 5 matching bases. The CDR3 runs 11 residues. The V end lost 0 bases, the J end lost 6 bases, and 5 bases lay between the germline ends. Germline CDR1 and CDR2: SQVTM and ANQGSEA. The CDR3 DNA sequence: TGCAGCGTTGAAGAGGACAATGGCTACACCTTC. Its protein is CSVEEDNGYTF.

The CDR3 coding sequence is TGCGCCAGCAGCTTGAACCGGGACAGGGCTGGGTCTGAAGCTTTCTTT. Translating it yields CASSLNRDRAGSEAFF. V usage is TRBV5-1 and J usage is TRBJ1-1, with TRBD1 matching 9 bases. Germline CDR1 SGHRS, CDR2 YFSETQ. The CDR3 contains 16 residues. J gave up 6 bases and V 1 base, and 10 bases lay outside the gene matches. Full variable domain (outside the CDR3, taken from reference TRBV5-1 and TRBJ1-1): KAGVTQTPRYLIKTRGQQVTLSCSPISGHRSVSWYQQTPGQGLQFLFEYFSETQRNKGNFPGRFSGRQFSNSRSEMNVSTLELGDSALYLCASSLNRDRAGSEAFFGQGTRLTVV.

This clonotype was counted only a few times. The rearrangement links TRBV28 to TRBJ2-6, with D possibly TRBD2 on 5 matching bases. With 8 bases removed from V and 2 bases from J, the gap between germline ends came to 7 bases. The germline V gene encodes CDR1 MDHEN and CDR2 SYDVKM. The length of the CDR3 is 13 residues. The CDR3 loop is CASGSPGANVLTF. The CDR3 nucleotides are TGTGCCAGCGGGAGTCCTGGGGCCAACGTCCTGACTTTC.

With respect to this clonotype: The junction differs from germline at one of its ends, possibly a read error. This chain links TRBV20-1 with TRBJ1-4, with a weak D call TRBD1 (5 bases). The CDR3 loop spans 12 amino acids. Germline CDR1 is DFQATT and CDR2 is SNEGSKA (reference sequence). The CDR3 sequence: CSASQGLGTLSF. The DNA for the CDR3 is TGCAGTGCTTCGCAGGGCCTTGGGACGCTCTCGTTT.

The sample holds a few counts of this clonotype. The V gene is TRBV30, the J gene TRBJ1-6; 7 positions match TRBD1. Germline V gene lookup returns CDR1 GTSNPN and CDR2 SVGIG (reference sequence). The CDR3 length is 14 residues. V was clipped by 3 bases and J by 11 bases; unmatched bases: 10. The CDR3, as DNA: TGTGCCTGGAGACCCTTAGGGACAGTGACACCCCTCCACTTT. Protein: CAWRPLGTVTPLHF.

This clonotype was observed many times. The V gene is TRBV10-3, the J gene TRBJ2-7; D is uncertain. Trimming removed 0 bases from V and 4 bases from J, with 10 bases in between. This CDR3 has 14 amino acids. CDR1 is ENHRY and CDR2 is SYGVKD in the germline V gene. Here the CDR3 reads CAISESKPGYEQYF. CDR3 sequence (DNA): TGTGCCATCAGTGAGTCGAAACCCGGTTACGAGCAGTACTTC.

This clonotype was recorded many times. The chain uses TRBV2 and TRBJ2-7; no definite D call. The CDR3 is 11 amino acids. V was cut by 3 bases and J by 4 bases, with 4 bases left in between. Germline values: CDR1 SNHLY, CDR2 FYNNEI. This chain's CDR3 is CASSDRYEQYF. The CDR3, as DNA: TGTGCCAGCAGTGATCGGTACGAGCAGTACTTC.

In DNA form, the CDR3 reads TGCGCCAGCAGCCCAGGGGGGGTCCCCTCCCAAGAGACCCAGTACTTC. It specifies CASSPGGVPSQETQYF. The chain joins TRBV4-1 to TRBJ2-5, with D perhaps assigned TRBD1 or TRBD2 (7 bases each). In germline, CDR1 is MGHRA, CDR2 YSYEKL. Trimming stripped 4 bases from V and 1 base from J, with 16 bases between. The CDR3 runs 16 residues.

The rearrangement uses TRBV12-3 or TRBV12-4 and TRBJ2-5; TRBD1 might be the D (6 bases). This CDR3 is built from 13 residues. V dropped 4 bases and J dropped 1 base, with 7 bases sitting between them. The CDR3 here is CASSWTVQETQYF. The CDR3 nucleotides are TGTGCCAGCAGTTGGACAGTCCAAGAGACCCAGTACTTC.

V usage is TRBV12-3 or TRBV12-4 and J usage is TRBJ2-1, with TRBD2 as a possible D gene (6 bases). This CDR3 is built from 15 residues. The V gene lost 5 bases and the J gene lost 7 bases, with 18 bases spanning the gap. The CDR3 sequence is CASSRPAEGRNEQFF. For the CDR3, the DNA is TGTGCCAGCAGTCGTCCCGCGGAGGGCAGGAATGAGCAGTTCTTC.

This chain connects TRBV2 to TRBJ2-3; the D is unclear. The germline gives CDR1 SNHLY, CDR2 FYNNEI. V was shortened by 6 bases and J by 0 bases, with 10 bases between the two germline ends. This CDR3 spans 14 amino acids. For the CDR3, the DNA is TGTGCCAGCAGGCCGGAGTCGAGCACAGATACGCAGTATTTT. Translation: CASRPESSTDTQYF.

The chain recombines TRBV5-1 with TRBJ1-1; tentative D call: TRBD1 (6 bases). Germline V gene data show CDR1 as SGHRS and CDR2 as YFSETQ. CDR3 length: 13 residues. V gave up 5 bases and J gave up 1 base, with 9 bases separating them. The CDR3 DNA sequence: TGCGCCAGCAGACAGGGTACGAACACTGAAGCTTTCTTT. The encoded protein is CASRQGTNTEAFF. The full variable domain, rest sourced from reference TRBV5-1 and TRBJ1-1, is KAGVTQTPRYLIKTRGQQVTLSCSPISGHRSVSWYQQTPGQGLQFLFEYFSETQRNKGNFPGRFSGRQFSNSRSEMNVSTLELGDSALYLCASRQGTNTEAFFGQGTRLTVV.

The CDR3 reads CASSLGSELFF. CDR3 bases: TGTGCCAGCAGTTTAGGGTCGGAGCTGTTTTTT. The chain couples TRBV28 to TRBJ2-2; D gene uncertain. Looked up from germline, CDR1 is MDHEN and CDR2 is SYDVKM. This CDR3 is built from 11 residues. Deletions cut 2 bases from V and 10 bases from J, with 5 bases between.

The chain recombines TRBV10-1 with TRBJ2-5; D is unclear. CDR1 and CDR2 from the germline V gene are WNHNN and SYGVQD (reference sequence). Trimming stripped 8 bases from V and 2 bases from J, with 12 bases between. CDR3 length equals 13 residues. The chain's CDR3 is CASQRVGQETQYF. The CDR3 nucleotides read TGCGCCAGCCAAAGGGTTGGTCAAGAGACCCAGTACTTC.

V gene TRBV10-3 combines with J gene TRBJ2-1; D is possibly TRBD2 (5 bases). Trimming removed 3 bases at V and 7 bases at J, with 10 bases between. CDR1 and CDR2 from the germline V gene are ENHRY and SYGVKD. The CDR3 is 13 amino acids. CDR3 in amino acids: CAISDPGGNEQFF. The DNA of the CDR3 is TGTGCCATCAGTGACCCCGGCGGGAATGAGCAGTTCTTC.

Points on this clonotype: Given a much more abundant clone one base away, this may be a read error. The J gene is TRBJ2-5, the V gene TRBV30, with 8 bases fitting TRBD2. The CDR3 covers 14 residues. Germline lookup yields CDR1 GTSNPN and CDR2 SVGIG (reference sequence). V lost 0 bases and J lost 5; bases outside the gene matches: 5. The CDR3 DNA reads TGTGCCTGGAGTGTCAGCGGGAGCGGCGAGACCCAGTACTTC. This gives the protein CAWSVSGSGETQYF. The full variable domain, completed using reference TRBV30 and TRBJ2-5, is SQTIHQWPATLVQPVGSPLSLECTVEGTSNPNLYWYRQAAGRGLQLLFYSVGIGQISSEVPQNLSASRPQDRQFILSSKKLLLSDSGFYLCAWSVSGSGETQYFGPGTRLLVL.

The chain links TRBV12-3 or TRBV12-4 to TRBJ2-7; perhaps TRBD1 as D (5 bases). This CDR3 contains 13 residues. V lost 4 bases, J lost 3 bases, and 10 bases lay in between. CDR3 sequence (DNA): TGTGCCAGCAGTTGGGGCAGGCTCTACGAGCAGTACTTC. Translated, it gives CASSWGRLYEQYF.

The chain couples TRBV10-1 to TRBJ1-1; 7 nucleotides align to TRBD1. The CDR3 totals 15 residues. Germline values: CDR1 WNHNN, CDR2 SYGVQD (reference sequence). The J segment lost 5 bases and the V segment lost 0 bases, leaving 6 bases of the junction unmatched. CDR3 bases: TGCGCCAGCAGTGAGTCGATGACAGGGTTGACTGAAGCTTTCTTT. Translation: CASSESMTGLTEAFF.